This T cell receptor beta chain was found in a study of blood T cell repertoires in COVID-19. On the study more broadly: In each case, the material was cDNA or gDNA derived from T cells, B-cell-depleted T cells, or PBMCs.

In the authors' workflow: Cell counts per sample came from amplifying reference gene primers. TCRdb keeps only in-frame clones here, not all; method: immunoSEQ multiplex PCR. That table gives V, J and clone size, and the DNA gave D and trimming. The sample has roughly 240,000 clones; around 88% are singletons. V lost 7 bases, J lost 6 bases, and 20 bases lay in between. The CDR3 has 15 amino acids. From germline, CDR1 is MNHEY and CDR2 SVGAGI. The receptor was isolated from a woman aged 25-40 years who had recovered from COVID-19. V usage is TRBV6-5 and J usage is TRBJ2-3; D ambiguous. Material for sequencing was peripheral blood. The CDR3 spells CASIPPSLGKDTQYF. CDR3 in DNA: TGTGCCAGCATCCCCCCCTCCCTAGGAAAGGATACGCAGTATTTT.